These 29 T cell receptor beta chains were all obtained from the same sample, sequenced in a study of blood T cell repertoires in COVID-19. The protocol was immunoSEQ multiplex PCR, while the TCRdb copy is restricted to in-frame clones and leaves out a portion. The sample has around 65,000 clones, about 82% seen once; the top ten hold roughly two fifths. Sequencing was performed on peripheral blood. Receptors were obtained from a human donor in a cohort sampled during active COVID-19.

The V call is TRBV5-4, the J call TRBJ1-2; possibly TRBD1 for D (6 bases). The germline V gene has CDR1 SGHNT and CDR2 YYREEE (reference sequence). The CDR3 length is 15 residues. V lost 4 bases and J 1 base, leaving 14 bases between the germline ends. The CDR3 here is CASSARGLYNYGYTF. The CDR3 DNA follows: TGTGCCAGCAGCGCCAGGGGTCTTTATAACTATGGCTACACCTTC.

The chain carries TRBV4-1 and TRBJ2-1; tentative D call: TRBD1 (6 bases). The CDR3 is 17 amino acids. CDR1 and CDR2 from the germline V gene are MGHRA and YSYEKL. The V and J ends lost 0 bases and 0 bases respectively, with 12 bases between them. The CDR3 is CASSQDTRGSSYNEQFF. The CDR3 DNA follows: TGCGCCAGCAGCCAAGATACGAGGGGGAGCTCCTACAATGAGCAGTTCTTC.

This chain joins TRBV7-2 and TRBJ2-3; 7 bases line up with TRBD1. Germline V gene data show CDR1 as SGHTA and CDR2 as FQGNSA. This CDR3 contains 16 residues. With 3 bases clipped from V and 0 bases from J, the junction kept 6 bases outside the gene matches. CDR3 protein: CASSFRGPSSTDTQYF. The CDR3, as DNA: TGTGCCAGCAGCTTTAGGGGGCCTTCTAGCACAGATACGCAGTATTTT. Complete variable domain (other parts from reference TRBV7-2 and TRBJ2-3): GAGVSQSPSNKVTEKGKDVELRCDPISGHTALYWYRQSLGQGLEFLIYFQGNSAPDKSGLPSDRFSAERTGGSVSTLTIQRTQQEDSAVYLCASSFRGPSSTDTQYFGPGTRLTVL.

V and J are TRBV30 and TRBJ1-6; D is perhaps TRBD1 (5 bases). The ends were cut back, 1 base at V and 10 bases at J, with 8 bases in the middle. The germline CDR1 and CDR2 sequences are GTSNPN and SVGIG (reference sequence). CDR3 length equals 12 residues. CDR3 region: CAWSEGQSPLHF. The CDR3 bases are TGTGCCTGGAGTGAGGGGCAGTCACCCCTCCACTTT. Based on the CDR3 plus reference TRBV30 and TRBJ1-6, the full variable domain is SQTIHQWPATLVQPVGSPLSLECTVEGTSNPNLYWYRQAAGRGLQLLFYSVGIGQISSEVPQNLSASRPQDRQFILSSKKLLLSDSGFYLCAWSEGQSPLHFGNGTRLTVT.

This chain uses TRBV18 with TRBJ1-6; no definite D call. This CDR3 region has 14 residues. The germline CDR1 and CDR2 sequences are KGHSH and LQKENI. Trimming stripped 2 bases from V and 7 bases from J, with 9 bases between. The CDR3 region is CASSPNSKNSPLHF. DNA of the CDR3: TGTGCCAGCTCACCAAACTCGAAGAATTCACCCCTCCACTTT.

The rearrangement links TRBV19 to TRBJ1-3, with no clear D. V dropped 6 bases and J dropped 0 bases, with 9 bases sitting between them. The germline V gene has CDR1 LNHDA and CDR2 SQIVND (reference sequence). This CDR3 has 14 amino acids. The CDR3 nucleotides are TGTGCCAGTAGCCGCACAAGCTCTGGAAACACCATATATTTT. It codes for CASSRTSSGNTIYF.

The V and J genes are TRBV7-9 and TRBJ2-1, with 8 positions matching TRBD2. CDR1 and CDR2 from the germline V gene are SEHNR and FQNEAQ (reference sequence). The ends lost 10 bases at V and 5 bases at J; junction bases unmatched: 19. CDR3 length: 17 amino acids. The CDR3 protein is CAIAGGRSSGANNEQFF. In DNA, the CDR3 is TGTGCCATCGCGGGTGGACGGAGTAGCGGGGCAAACAATGAGCAGTTCTTC.

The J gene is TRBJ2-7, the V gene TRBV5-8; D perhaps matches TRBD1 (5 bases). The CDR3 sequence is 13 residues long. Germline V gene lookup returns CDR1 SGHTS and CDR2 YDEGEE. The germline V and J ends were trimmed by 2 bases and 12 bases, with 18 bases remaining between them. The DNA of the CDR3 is TGTGCCAGCAGCTTCAGGCAGGGTCGGTCTACGTACTTC. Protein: CASSFRQGRSTYF.

Here the CDR3 reads CASSFASGGSYGYTF. The CDR3 DNA sequence: TGCGCCAGCAGCTTTGCGTCAGGGGGTTCCTATGGCTACACCTTC. The rearrangement joins TRBV5-1 to TRBJ1-2; TRBD1 matches 7 bases. Unmatched junction bases numbered 8, after V lost 2 bases and J lost 4 bases. The CDR3 has 15 amino acids. Per the germline V gene, CDR1 is SGHRS and CDR2 is YFSETQ. The full variable domain, with the rest looked up from reference TRBV5-1 and TRBJ1-2, is KAGVTQTPRYLIKTRGQQVTLSCSPISGHRSVSWYQQTPGQGLQFLFEYFSETQRNKGNFPGRFSGRQFSNSRSEMNVSTLELGDSALYLCASSFASGGSYGYTFGSGTRLTVV.

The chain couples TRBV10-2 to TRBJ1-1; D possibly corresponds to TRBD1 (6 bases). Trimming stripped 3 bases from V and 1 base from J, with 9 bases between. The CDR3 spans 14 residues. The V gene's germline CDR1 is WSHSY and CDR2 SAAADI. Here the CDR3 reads CASSDQGKNTEAFF. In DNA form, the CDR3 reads TGCGCCAGCAGTGACCAGGGGAAGAACACTGAAGCTTTCTTT.

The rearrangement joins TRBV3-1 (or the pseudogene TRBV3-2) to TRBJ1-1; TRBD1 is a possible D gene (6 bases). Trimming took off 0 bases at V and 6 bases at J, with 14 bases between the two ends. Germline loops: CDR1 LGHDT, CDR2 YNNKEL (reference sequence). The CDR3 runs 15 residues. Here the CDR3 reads CASSQERGFFAEAFF. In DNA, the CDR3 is TGTGCCAGCAGCCAAGAGAGGGGGTTTTTCGCTGAAGCTTTCTTT.

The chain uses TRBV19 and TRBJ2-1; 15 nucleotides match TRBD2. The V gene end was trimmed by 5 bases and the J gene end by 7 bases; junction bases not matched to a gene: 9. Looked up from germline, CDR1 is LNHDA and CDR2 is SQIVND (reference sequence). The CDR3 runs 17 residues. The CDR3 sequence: CASSVRPGLAGGNEQFF. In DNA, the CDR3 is TGTGCCAGTAGTGTGAGACCGGGACTAGCGGGGGGAAATGAGCAGTTCTTC.

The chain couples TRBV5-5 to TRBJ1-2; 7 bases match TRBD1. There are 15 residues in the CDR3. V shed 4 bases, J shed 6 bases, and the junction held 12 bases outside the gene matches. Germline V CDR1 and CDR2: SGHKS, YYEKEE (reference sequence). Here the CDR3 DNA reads TGTGCCAGCAGCCACATACCGGGACAGATCGATGGCTACACCTTC. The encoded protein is CASSHIPGQIDGYTF.

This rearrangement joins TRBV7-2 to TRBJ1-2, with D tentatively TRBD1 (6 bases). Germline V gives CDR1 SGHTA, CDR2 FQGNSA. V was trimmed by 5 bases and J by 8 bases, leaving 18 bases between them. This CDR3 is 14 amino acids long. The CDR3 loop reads CASSLGGVGKGYTF. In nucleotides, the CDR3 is TGTGCCAGCAGCCTAGGGGGGGTCGGCAAAGGCTACACCTTC.

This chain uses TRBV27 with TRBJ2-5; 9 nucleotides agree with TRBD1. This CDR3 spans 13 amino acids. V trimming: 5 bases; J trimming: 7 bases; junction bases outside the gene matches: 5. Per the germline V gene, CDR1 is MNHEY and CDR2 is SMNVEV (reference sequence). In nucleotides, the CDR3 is TGTGCCAGCAGTAGTACAGGGGGCGCGACCCAGTACTTC. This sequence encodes CASSSTGGATQYF.

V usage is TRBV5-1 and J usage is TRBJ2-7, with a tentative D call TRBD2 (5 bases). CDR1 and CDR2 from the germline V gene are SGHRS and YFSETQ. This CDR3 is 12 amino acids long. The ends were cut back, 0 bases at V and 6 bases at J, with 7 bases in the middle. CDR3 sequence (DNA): TGCGCCAGCAGCTTGGAGGCGGGCGAGCAGTACTTC. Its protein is CASSLEAGEQYF.

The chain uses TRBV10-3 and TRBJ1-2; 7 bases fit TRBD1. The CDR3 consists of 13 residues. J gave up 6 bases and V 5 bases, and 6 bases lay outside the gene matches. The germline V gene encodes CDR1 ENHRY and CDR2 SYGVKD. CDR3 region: CAISLDRADGYTF. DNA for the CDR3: TGTGCCATCAGTCTCGACAGGGCGGATGGCTACACCTTC.

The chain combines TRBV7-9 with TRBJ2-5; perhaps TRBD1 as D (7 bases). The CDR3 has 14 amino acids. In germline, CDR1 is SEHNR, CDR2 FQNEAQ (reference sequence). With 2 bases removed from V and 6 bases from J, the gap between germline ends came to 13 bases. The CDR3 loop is CASSLTTGRQTQYF. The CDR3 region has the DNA TGTGCCAGCAGCTTAACGACAGGGAGGCAGACCCAGTACTTC. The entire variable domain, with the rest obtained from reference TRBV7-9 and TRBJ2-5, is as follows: DTGVSQNPRHKITKRGQNVTFRCDPISEHNRLYWYRQTLGQGPEFLTYFQNEAQLEKSRLLSDRFSAERPKGSFSTLEIQRTEQGDSAMYLCASSLTTGRQTQYFGPGTRLLVL.

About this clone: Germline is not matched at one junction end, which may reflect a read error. CDR3 nucleotides: TGTGCCAGCAGCCTAAACAGGGGGCGGCCCATCTTC. Amino acid sequence: CASSLNRGRPIF. The gene calls are TRBV12-3 or TRBV12-4 and TRBJ1-2, with TRBD1 matching 9 bases. The CDR3 spans 12 residues.

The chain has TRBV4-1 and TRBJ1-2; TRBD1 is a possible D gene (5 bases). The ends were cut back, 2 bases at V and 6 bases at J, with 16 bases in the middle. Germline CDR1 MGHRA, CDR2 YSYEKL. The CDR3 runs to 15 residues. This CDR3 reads CASSQPRTGGHGYTF. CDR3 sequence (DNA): TGCGCCAGCAGCCAACCGAGGACGGGGGGTCATGGCTACACCTTC.

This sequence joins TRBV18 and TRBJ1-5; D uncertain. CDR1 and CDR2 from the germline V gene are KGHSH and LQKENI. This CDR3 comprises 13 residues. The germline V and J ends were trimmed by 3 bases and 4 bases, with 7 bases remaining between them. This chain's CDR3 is CASSPADNQPQHF. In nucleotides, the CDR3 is TGTGCCAGCTCACCGGCAGATAATCAGCCCCAGCATTTT. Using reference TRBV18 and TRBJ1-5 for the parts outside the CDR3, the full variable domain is NAGVMQNPRHLVRRRGQEARLRCSPMKGHSHVYWYRQLPEEGLKFMVYLQKENIIDESGMPKERFSAEFPKEGPSILRIQQVVRGDSAAYFCASSPADNQPQHFGDGTRLSIL.

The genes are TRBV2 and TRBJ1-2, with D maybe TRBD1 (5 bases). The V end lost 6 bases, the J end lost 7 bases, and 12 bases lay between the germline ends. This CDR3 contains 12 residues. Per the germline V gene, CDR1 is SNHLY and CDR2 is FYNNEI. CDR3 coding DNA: TGTGCCAGCAGCGGGTTGGGGGGTGGCTACACCTTC. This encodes CASSGLGGGYTF.

CDR3 nucleotide sequence: TGTGCCAGCAGCGTGGGGGGGGAAGGAAACACCATATATTTT. The encoded protein is CASSVGGEGNTIYF. V and J are TRBV9 and TRBJ1-3; TRBD1 is a possible D gene (5 bases). V lost 2 bases and J lost 4, with 10 bases in between. The CDR3 extends over 14 amino acids. Germline loops: CDR1 SGDLS, CDR2 YYNGEE.

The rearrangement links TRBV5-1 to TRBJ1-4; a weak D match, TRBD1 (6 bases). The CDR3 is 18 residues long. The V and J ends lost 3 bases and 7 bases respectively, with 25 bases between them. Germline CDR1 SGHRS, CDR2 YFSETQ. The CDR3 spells CASSWGTGFSAQSEKLFF. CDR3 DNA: TGCGCCAGCAGCTGGGGTACAGGGTTCTCAGCTCAAAGTGAAAAACTGTTTTTT.

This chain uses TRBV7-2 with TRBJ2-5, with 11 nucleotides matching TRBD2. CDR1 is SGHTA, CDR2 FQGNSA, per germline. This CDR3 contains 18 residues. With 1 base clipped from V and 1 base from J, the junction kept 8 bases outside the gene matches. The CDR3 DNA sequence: TGTGCCAGCAGCTTAGGTTACCTAGCGGGGGGAAGCCAAGAGACCCAGTACTTC. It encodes CASSLGYLAGGSQETQYF.

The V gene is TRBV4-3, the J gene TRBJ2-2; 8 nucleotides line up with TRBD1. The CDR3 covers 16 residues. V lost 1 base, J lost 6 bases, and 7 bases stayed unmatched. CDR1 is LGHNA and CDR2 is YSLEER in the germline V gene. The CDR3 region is CASSQVGTGSSGELFF. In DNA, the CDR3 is TGCGCCAGCAGCCAAGTAGGGACAGGTAGTTCCGGGGAGCTGTTTTTT.

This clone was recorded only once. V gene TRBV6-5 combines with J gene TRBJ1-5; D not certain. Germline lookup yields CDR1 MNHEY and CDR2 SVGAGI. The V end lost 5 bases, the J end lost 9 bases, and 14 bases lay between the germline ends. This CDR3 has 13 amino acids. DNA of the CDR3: TGTGCCAGCAGTCCGATCAAAACGGGGCCCCAGCATTTT. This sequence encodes CASSPIKTGPQHF.

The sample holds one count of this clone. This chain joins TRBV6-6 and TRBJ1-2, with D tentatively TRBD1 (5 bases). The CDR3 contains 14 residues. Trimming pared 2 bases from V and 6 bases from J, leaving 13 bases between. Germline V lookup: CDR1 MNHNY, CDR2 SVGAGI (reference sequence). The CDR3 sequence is CASSYVGGGNGYTF. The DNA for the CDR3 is TGTGCCAGCAGTTACGTGGGGGGAGGGAATGGCTACACCTTC.

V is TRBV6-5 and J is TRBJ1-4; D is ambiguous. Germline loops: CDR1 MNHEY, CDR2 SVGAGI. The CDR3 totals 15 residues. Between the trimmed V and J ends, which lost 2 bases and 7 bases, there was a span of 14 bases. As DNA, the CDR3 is TGTGCCAGCAGTTACATTACGGGGTTCGGTGAAAAACTGTTTTTT. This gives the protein CASSYITGFGEKLFF.